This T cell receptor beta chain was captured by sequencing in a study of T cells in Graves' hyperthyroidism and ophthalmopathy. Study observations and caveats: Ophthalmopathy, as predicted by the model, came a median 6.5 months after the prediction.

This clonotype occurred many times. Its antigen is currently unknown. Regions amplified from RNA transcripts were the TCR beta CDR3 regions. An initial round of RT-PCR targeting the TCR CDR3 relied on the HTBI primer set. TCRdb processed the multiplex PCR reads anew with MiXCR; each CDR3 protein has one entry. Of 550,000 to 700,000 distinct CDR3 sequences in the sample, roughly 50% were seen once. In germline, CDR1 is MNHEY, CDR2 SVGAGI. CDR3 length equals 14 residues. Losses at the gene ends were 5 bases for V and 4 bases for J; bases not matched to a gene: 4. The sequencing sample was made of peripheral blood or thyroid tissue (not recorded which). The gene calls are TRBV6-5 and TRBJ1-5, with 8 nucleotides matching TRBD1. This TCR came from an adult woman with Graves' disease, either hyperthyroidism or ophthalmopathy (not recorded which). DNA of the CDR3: TGTGCCAGCAGTGCGACAGGGGTTAATCAGCCCCAGCATTTT. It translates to CASSATGVNQPQHF.